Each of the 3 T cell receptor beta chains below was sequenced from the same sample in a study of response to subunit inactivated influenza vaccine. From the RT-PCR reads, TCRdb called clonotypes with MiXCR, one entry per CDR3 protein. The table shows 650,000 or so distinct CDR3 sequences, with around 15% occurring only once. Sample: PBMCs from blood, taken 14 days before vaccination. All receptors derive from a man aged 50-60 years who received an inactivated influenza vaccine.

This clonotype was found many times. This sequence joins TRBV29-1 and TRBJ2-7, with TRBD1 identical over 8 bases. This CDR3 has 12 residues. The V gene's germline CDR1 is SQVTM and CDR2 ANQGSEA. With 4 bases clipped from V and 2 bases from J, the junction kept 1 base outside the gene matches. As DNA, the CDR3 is TGCAGCGTTGGGACAGGGACCTACGAGCAGTACTTC. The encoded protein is CSVGTGTYEQYF.

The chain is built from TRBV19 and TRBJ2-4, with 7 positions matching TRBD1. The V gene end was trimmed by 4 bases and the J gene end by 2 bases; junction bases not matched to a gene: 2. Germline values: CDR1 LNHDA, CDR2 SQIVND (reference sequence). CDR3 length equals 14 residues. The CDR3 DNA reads TGTGCCAGTAGTAAGACAGGGCCCAAAAACATTCAGTACTTC. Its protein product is CASSKTGPKNIQYF.

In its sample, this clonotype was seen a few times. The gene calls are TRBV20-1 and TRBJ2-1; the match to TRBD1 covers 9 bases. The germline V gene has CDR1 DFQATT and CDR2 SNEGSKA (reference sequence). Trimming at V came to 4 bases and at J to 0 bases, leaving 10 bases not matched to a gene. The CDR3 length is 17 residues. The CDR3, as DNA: TGCAGTGCTAACCGGGACAGGGACTTCCTCTCCTACAATGAGCAGTTCTTC. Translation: CSANRDRDFLSYNEQFF.